The rows below give T cell receptor beta chains drawn from one sample of a study of T cell clones after liver transplantation. Method: immunoSEQ multiplex PCR; TCRdb's copy keeps in-frame clones and lacks some. Here the sample spans 8,000 to 10,000 clones, 72% being singletons. Sequenced here: CD8+ T cells from blood, sampled at the 15-month timepoint. Receptor source: a human patient who received a liver transplant. Some T cells may have originated in the graft donor. The CDR3 runs from the conserved cysteine through the conserved F or W. The order of the fields is CDR3 protein, CDR3 DNA, D gene, V gene, J gene, clone size. The D gene is left open where the match is weak. The size entry is marked missing in some rows and otherwise reads once, few, many or a size class.

CASSPDRGAGYTF	TGTGCCAGCAGCCCAGACAGGGGGGCGGGCTACACCTTC	TRBD1	TRBV7-6	TRBJ1-2	.
CASNTEGGATDTQYF	TGTGCCAGTAACACCGAGGGGGGGGCGACAGATACGCAGTATTTT	.	TRBV19	TRBJ2-3	.
CASGDRGPPETQYF	TGTGCCAGCGGGGACAGGGGTCCCCCGGAGACCCAGTACTTC	TRBD1	TRBV7-9	TRBJ2-5	once
CASSSGQGAADTQYF	TGCGCCAGCAGCTCCGGACAGGGGGCTGCAGATACGCAGTATTTT	TRBD1	TRBV5-1	TRBJ2-3	.
CASSFLSDVNEQFF	TGTGCCAGCAGTTTTTTATCGGACGTTAATGAGCAGTTCTTC	.	TRBV27	TRBJ2-1	.
CASSPMDRPNTEAFF	TGTGCCAGCAGCCCGATGGACAGGCCGAACACTGAAGCTTTCTTT	TRBD1	TRBV7-9	TRBJ1-1	medium-sized
CATSGGRIIDTQYF	TGTGCCACCAGCGGAGGACGGATTATTGATACGCAGTATTTT	.	TRBV15	TRBJ2-3	.
CASSGLTNTDTQYF	TGTGCCAGCAGCGGACTGACCAACACAGATACGCAGTATTTT	.	TRBV7-6	TRBJ2-3	few
CASSPGLATGELFF	TGTGCCAGCAGTCCCGGACTAGCGACCGGGGAGCTGTTTTTT	TRBD2	TRBV27	TRBJ2-2	.
CASSLTSGDAYNEQFF	TGTGCCAGCAGCTTGACTAGCGGGGATGCTTACAATGAGCAGTTCTTC	TRBD2	TRBV11-1	TRBJ2-1	medium-sized
CASTTGYNEQFF	TGTGCCAGCACAACAGGTTACAATGAGCAGTTCTTC	.	TRBV27	TRBJ2-1	.